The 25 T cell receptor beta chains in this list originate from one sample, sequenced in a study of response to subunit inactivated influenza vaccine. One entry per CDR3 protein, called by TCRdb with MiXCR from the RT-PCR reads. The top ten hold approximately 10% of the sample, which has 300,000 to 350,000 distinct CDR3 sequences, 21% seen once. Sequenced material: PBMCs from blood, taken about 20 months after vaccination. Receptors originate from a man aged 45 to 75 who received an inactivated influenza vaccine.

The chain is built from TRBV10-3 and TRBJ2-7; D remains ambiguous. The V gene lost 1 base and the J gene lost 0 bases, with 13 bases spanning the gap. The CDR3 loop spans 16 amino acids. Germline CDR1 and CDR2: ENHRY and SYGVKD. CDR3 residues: CAISEFGLKSSYEQYF. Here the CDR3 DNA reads TGTGCCATCAGTGAGTTTGGGCTGAAGAGCTCCTACGAGCAGTACTTC.

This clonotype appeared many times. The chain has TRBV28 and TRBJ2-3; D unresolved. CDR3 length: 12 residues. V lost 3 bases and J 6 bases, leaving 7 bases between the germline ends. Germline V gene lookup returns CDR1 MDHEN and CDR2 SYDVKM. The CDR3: CASSLTGDTQYF. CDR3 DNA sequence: TGTGCCAGCAGTTTGACTGGGGATACGCAGTATTTT.

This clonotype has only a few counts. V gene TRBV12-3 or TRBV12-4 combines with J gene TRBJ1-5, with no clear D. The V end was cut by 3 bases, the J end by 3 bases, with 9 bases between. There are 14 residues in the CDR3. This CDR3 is CASSFGQANQPQHF. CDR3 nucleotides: TGTGCCAGCAGTTTCGGGCAGGCCAATCAGCCCCAGCATTTT.

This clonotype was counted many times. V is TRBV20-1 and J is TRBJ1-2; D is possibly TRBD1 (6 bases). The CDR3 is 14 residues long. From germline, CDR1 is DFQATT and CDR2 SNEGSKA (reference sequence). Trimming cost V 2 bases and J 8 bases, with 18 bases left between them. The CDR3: CSARSGLQGRGYTF. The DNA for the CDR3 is TGCAGTGCTAGATCGGGTCTACAGGGTCGGGGCTACACCTTC.

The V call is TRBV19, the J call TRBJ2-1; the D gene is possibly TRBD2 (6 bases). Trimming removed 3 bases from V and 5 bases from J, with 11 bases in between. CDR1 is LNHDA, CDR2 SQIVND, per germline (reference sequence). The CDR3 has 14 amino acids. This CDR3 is CASSIGLANNEQFF. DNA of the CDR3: TGTGCCAGTAGTATCGGGCTAGCGAACAATGAGCAGTTCTTC.

The CDR3 here is CSVGQGYSYEQYF. CDR3 sequence (DNA): TGCAGCGTTGGACAGGGTTACTCCTACGAGCAGTACTTC. The chain joins TRBV29-1 to TRBJ2-7, with TRBD1 matching over 7 bases. Germline CDR1 is SQVTM and CDR2 is ANQGSEA. Trimming cost V 4 bases and J 0 bases; bases outside gene matches: 3. The CDR3 is made up of 13 amino acids.

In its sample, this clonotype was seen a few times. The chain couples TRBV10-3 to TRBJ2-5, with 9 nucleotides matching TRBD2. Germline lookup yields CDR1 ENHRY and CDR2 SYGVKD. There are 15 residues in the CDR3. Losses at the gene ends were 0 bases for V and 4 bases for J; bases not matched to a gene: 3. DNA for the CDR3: TGTGCCATCAGTGAGTCGGGGACTAGCAGAGAGACCCAGTACTTC. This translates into CAISESGTSRETQYF.

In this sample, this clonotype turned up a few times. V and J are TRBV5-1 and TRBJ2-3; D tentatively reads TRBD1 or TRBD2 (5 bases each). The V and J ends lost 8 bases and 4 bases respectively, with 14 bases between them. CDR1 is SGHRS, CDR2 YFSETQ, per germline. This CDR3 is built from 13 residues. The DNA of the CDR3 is TGCGCCAGTTCCGGGACCCTCCCAGATACGCAGTATTTT. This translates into CASSGTLPDTQYF. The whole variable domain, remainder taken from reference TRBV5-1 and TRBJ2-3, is KAGVTQTPRYLIKTRGQQVTLSCSPISGHRSVSWYQQTPGQGLQFLFEYFSETQRNKGNFPGRFSGRQFSNSRSEMNVSTLELGDSALYLCASSGTLPDTQYFGPGTRLTVL.

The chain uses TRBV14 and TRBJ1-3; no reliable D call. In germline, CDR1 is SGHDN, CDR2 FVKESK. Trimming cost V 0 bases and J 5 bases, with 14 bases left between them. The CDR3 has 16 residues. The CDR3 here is CASSQDWATRRNTIYF. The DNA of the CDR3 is TGTGCCAGCAGCCAAGACTGGGCCACCCGTAGAAACACCATATATTTT.

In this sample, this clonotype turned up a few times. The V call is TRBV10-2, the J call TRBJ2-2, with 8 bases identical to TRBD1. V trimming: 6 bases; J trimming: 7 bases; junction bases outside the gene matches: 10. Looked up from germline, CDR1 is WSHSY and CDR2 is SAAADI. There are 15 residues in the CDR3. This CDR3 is CASRLGRGLIGELFF. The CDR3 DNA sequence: TGCGCCAGCAGGTTGGGCAGGGGGCTAATCGGGGAGCTGTTTTTT.

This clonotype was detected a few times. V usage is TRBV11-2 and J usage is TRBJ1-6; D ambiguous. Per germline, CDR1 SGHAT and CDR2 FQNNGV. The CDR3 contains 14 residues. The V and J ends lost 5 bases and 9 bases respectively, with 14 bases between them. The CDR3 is CASSPELSRSPLHF. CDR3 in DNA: TGTGCCAGCAGCCCGGAATTGTCTCGTTCACCCCTCCACTTT. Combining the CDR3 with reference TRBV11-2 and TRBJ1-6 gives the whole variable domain EAGVAQSPRYKIIEKRQSVAFWCNPISGHATLYWYQQILGQGPKLLIQFQNNGVVDDSQLPKDRFSAERLKGVDSTLKIQPAKLEDSAVYLCASSPELSRSPLHFGNGTRLTVT.

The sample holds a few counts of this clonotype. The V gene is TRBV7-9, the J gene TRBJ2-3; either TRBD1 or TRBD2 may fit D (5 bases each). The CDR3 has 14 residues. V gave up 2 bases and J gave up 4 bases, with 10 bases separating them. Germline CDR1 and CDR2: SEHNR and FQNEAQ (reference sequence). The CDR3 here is CASSLWGSADTQYF. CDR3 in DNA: TGTGCCAGCAGCTTATGGGGGAGCGCAGATACGCAGTATTTT.

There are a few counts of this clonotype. The CDR3 spells CASGTRETQYF. For the CDR3, the DNA is TGTGCCAGCGGAACCAGAGAGACCCAGTACTTC. The genes are TRBV7-8 and TRBJ2-5; D not resolved. The CDR3 is 11 residues long. CDR1 and CDR2 (germline): SGHVS, FQNEAQ. V was trimmed by 8 bases and J by 4 bases, leaving 8 bases between them.

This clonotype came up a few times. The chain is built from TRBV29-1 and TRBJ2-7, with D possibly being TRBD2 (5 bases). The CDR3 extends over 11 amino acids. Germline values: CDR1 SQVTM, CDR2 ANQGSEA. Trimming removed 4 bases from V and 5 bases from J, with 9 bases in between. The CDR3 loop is CSVGGANEQYF. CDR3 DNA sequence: TGCAGCGTTGGGGGAGCCAACGAGCAGTACTTC.

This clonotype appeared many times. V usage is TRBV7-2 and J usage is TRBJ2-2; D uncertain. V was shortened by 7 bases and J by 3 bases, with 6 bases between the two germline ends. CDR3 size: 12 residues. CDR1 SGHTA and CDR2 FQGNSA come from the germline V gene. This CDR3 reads CASISDTGELFF. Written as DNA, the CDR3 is TGTGCCAGCATCAGCGACACCGGGGAGCTGTTTTTT. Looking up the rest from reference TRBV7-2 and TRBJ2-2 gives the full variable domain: GAGVSQSPSNKVTEKGKDVELRCDPISGHTALYWYRQSLGQGLEFLIYFQGNSAPDKSGLPSDRFSAERTGGSVSTLTIQRTQQEDSAVYLCASISDTGELFFGEGSRLTVL.

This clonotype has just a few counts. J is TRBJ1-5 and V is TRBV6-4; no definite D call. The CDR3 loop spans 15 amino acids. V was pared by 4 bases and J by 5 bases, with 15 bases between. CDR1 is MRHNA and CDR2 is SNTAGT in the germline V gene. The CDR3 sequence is CASSVLDTVDQPQHF. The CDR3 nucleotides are TGTGCCAGCAGTGTCCTCGACACCGTTGATCAGCCCCAGCATTTT.

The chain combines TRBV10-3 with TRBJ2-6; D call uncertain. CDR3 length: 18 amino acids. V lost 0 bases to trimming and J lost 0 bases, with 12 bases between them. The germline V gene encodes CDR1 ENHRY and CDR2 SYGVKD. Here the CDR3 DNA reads TGTGCCATCAGTGAGTCGGTTGGCAGCCGCTCTGGGGCCAACGTCCTGACTTTC. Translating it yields CAISESVGSRSGANVLTF.

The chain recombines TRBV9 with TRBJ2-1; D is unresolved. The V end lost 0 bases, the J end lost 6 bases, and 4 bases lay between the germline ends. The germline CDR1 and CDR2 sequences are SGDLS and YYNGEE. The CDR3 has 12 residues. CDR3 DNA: TGTGCCAGCAGCGTAGCTGGCAATGAGCAGTTCTTC. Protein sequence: CASSVAGNEQFF. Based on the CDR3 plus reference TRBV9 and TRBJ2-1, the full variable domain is DSGVTQTPKHLITATGQRVTLRCSPRSGDLSVYWYQQSLDQGLQFLIQYYNGEERAKGNILERFSAQQFPDLHSELNLSSLELGDSALYFCASSVAGNEQFFGPGTRLTVL.

CDR3 residues: CASTLTSGYSYNEQFF. CDR3 bases: TGTGCCAGCACCCTGACTAGCGGGTACTCCTACAATGAGCAGTTCTTC. V is TRBV12-3 or TRBV12-4 and J is TRBJ2-1, with TRBD2 matching 10 bases. This CDR3 spans 16 amino acids. The V gene end was trimmed by 7 bases and the J gene end by 0 bases; junction bases not matched to a gene: 6.

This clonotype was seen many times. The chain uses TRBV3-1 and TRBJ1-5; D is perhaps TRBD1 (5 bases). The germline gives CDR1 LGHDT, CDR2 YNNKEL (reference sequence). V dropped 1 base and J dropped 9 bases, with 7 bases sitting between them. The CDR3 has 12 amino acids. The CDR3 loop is CASSQGGGPQHF. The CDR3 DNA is TGTGCCAGCAGCCAAGGGGGGGGGCCCCAGCATTTT.

CDR3 residues: CASSPQGTGFSTQYF. CDR3 sequence (DNA): TGTGCCAGCAGCCCGCAGGGGACGGGCTTTTCGACCCAGTACTTC. The chain has TRBV7-2 and TRBJ2-5, with D perhaps matching TRBD1 (6 bases). V lost 5 bases, J lost 7 bases, and 20 bases lay in between. CDR3 length: 15 amino acids. The germline V gene encodes CDR1 SGHTA and CDR2 FQGNSA.

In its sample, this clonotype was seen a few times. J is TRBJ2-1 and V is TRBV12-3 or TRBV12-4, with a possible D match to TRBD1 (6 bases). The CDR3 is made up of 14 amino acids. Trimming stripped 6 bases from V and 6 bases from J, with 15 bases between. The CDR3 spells CASSPGDRINEQFF. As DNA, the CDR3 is TGTGCCAGCAGCCCAGGAGACAGGATCAATGAGCAGTTCTTC.

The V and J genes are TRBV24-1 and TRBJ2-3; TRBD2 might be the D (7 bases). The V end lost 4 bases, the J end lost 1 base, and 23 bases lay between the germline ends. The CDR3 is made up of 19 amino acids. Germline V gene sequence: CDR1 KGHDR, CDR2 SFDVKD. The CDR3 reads CATSEASPLWGGRTDTQYF. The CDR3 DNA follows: TGTGCCACCAGTGAGGCGTCTCCGTTATGGGGGGGCCGCACAGATACGCAGTATTTT.

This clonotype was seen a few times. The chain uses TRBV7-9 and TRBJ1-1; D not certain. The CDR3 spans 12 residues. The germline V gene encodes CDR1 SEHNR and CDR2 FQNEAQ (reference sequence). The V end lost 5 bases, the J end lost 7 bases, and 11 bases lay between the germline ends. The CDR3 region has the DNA TGTGCCAGCAGCCACACCGGGAATGAAGCTTTCTTT. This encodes CASSHTGNEAFF.

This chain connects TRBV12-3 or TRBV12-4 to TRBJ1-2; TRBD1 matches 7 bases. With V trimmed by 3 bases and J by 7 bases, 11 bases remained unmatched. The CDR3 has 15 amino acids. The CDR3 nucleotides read TGTGCCAGCAGTTTTAGCGGGGACAGCCTCGGTGGCTACACCTTC. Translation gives CASSFSGDSLGGYTF.